One sample yielded the 17 T cell receptor beta chains listed below, sequenced in a study of T-cell reconstitution after alpha-beta-depleted transplantation in children. Unique molecular identifiers tagged the TCRbeta library. MiXCR, run by TCRdb on the PCR reads, gives a single entry per CDR3 protein. The sample yields 600,000 to 700,000 distinct CDR3 sequences, 16% seen once. The sample consisted of PBMCs from the stem cell graft donor, taken from the stem cell graft. Receptor source: a human donor who donated a stem cell graft to a child with acute myeloid leukemia.

This sequence joins TRBV10-3 and TRBJ2-5; TRBD1 matches 7 bases. Germline CDR1 ENHRY, CDR2 SYGVKD. CDR3 size: 14 residues. Trimming at V came to 0 bases and at J to 2 bases, leaving 0 bases not matched to a gene. The CDR3 region is CAISESGQQETQYF. The CDR3 nucleotides read TGTGCCATCAGTGAGTCGGGACAGCAAGAGACCCAGTACTTC.

There are a few counts of this clonotype. The V call is TRBV20-1, the J call TRBJ2-2; TRBD2 is a possible D gene (6 bases). Germline-derived CDR1 and CDR2 are DFQATT and SNEGSKA (reference sequence). The V and J ends lost 0 bases and 5 bases respectively, with 13 bases between them. The CDR3 length is 15 residues. CDR3 in DNA: TGCAGTGCTAGAGATGACCCGGCGGGGACCGGGGAGCTGTTTTTT. Its protein product is CSARDDPAGTGELFF.

This clonotype came up many times. The rearrangement uses TRBV6-4 and TRBJ2-5, with a tentative D call TRBD2 (6 bases). V lost 3 bases and J lost 8, with 13 bases in between. The germline V gene has CDR1 MRHNA and CDR2 SNTAGT. The length of the CDR3 is 13 residues. Here the CDR3 DNA reads TGTGCCAGCAGTGAATCCGGGGGTCGAACCCAGTACTTC. The encoded protein is CASSESGGRTQYF.

This clonotype was counted ten times or more. J is TRBJ2-5 and V is TRBV5-6; perhaps TRBD2 as D (7 bases). The V gene's germline CDR1 is SGHDT and CDR2 YYEEEE. CDR3 length: 15 residues. Trimming cost V 4 bases and J 5 bases, with 18 bases left between them. CDR3 nucleotides: TGTGCCAGCAGCCAATTCGGGGGGCCTCAGGAGACCCAGTACTTC. This gives the protein CASSQFGGPQETQYF.

The V and J genes are TRBV13 and TRBJ2-3; 7 nucleotides line up with TRBD2. After removal of 5 bases from V and 4 bases from J, the junction contained 9 bases not matched to a gene. CDR3 length: 15 residues. CDR1 is PRHDT, CDR2 FYEKMQ, per germline (reference sequence). The CDR3 DNA reads TGTGCCAGCAGCCCCCGCAAACTAGCGCCAGATACGCAGTATTTT. It specifies CASSPRKLAPDTQYF.

This clonotype was found a few times. This chain uses TRBV5-1 with TRBJ2-2; TRBD2 is a possible D gene (7 bases). CDR1 and CDR2 from the germline V gene are SGHRS and YFSETQ. Trimming stripped 4 bases from V and 5 bases from J, with 12 bases between. This CDR3 is built from 14 residues. The CDR3 DNA is TGCGCCAGCAGCGGACTAGGGGGGACCGGGGAGCTGTTTTTT. Translation gives CASSGLGGTGELFF.

The chain uses TRBV5-1 and TRBJ2-3, with 11 bases identical to TRBD2. With V trimmed by 4 bases and J by 5 bases, 6 bases remained unmatched. CDR1 and CDR2 from the germline V gene are SGHRS and YFSETQ. This CDR3 is built from 15 residues. CDR3 region: CASSRSGGAVDTQYF. DNA for the CDR3: TGCGCCAGCAGCCGTAGCGGGGGGGCCGTAGATACGCAGTATTTT.

This clonotype was observed a few times. The rearrangement uses TRBV24-1 and TRBJ2-1; D is possibly TRBD1 (5 bases). Germline lookup yields CDR1 KGHDR and CDR2 SFDVKD. The CDR3 has 20 amino acids. Between the trimmed V and J ends, which lost 7 bases and 0 bases, there was a span of 27 bases. CDR3 sequence reads: CATRTELTMTNLSSYNEQFF. The CDR3 DNA reads as TGTGCCACCAGGACAGAACTGACCATGACAAATTTAAGCTCCTACAATGAGCAGTTCTTC.

The rearrangement joins TRBV19 to TRBJ2-3; 7 nucleotides line up with TRBD1. This CDR3 region has 15 residues. V dropped 2 bases and J dropped 4; count of bases not matched to a gene: 6. Germline-derived CDR1 and CDR2 are LNHDA and SQIVND (reference sequence). CDR3 region: CASSIRGQSADTQYF. The CDR3 nucleotides read TGTGCCAGTAGTATAAGGGGGCAATCGGCAGATACGCAGTATTTT.

This clonotype was recorded many times. V gene TRBV12-3 or TRBV12-4 combines with J gene TRBJ2-1; maybe TRBD2 (6 bases). Trimming took 2 bases from V and 8 from J, leaving 13 bases between them. This CDR3 comprises 14 residues. The CDR3 coding sequence is TGTGCCAGCAGTTTAAGGCAGGGAGGCCATGAGCAGTTCTTC. This sequence encodes CASSLRQGGHEQFF.

This clonotype has more than one count but fewer than ten. The rearrangement uses TRBV6-5 and TRBJ2-2, with D possibly matching TRBD2 (5 bases). Germline CDR1 and CDR2: MNHEY and SVGAGI. V was trimmed by 2 bases and J by 5 bases, leaving 12 bases between them. This CDR3 contains 15 residues. The CDR3, as DNA: TGTGCCAGCAGTTACGGGCTGGCGGGTACCGGGGAGCTGTTTTTT. This sequence encodes CASSYGLAGTGELFF.

This clonotype came up a few times. J is TRBJ2-1 and V is TRBV7-9, with D unresolved. The V end was cut by 7 bases, the J end by 7 bases, with 11 bases between. Germline loops: CDR1 SEHNR, CDR2 FQNEAQ (reference sequence). The length of the CDR3 is 12 residues. The CDR3 reads CASTLGPNEQFF. CDR3 bases: TGTGCCAGCACCCTAGGGCCAAATGAGCAGTTCTTC.

The table lists this clonotype with many counts. This rearrangement joins TRBV20-1 to TRBJ2-5, with TRBD2 matching over 11 bases. The ends lost 1 base at V and 3 bases at J; junction bases unmatched: 7. CDR1 is DFQATT, CDR2 SNEGSKA, per germline (reference sequence). The CDR3 contains 16 residues. The CDR3 region is CSARADELAGEETQYF. DNA for the CDR3: TGCAGTGCTAGAGCGGATGAACTAGCGGGGGAAGAGACCCAGTACTTC.

The V gene is TRBV24-1, the J gene TRBJ1-1; possible D gene TRBD1, 5 bases. Germline V gene data show CDR1 as KGHDR and CDR2 as SFDVKD. The CDR3 length is 13 residues. V was cut by 7 bases and J by 5 bases, with 13 bases left in between. CDR3 in DNA: TGTGCCACCAGATGGGGCGCGGGGACTGAAGCTTTCTTT. It encodes CATRWGAGTEAFF.

This clonotype was seen only a few times. The rearrangement uses TRBV6-1 and TRBJ2-3; D not resolved. The CDR3 sequence is 13 residues long. Between the trimmed V and J ends, which lost 8 bases and 8 bases, there was a span of 17 bases. Germline V CDR1 and CDR2: MNHNS, SASEGT. The chain's CDR3 is CASLDPTGGTQYF. The CDR3 nucleotides are TGTGCCAGCCTCGACCCGACTGGCGGTACGCAGTATTTT.

This clonotype occurred many times. The chain uses TRBV7-6 and TRBJ2-1, with D possibly matching TRBD2 (6 bases). Deletions cut 5 bases from V and 5 bases from J, with 13 bases between. The germline V gene encodes CDR1 SGHVS and CDR2 FNYEAQ. CDR3 length: 14 residues. In DNA, the CDR3 is TGTGCCAGCAGCATGCGGGGTCGGCACAATGAGCAGTTCTTC. Amino acids: CASSMRGRHNEQFF.

This clonotype has more than one count but fewer than ten. The rearrangement joins TRBV25-1 to TRBJ1-1; D is possibly TRBD1 (5 bases). V gave up 3 bases and J gave up 7 bases, with 12 bases separating them. Germline values: CDR1 MGHDK, CDR2 SYGVNS. The CDR3 is 13 residues long. For the CDR3, the DNA is TGTGCCAGCAGTGACCGGGACGCGGATGAAGCTTTCTTT. Translating gives CASSDRDADEAFF.